The 18 T cell receptor beta chains presented below share a single source sample, sequenced in a study of cytomegalovirus exposure and HLA in healthy donors. PCR used 60 Vbeta primers and 13 Jbeta primers. Sequenced by immunoSEQ multiplex PCR; TCRdb stores in-frame clones only, minus some. The data show under 150,000 clones, with roughly 80% seen just once and roughly 1% held by the top ten. The sample consisted of PBMCs. The origin of the receptors is a young man in good health and CMV-seronegative.

This clone was detected a few times. The V call is TRBV6-5, the J call TRBJ1-1; 8 bases align to TRBD1. The length of the CDR3 is 12 residues. Germline lookup yields CDR1 MNHEY and CDR2 SVGAGI. The junction had 5 bases not matched to a gene; V was cut back by 6 bases and J by 8 bases. The CDR3 loop reads CASSYDRGEAFF. CDR3 bases: TGTGCCAGCAGCTACGACAGGGGAGAAGCTTTCTTT.

The chain uses TRBV9 and TRBJ1-6; TRBD1 agrees at 7 bases. With 0 bases clipped from V and 6 bases from J, the junction kept 6 bases outside the gene matches. The germline V gene encodes CDR1 SGDLS and CDR2 YYNGEE. This CDR3 spans 16 amino acids. The CDR3 here is CASSVATTGANSPLHF. CDR3 coding DNA: TGTGCCAGCAGCGTAGCTACAACAGGGGCTAATTCACCCCTCCACTTT.

This chain's CDR3 is CASRQGSYNEQFF. The CDR3 DNA reads as TGTGCCAGCAGGCAGGGCTCCTACAATGAGCAGTTCTTC. The genes are TRBV25-1 and TRBJ2-1; a possible D gene is TRBD1 (5 bases). CDR3 length: 13 amino acids. Germline CDR1 is MGHDK and CDR2 is SYGVNS. V gave up 6 bases and J gave up 0 bases, with 6 bases separating them.

This clone was seen a few times. The V and J genes are TRBV25-1 and TRBJ2-7, with TRBD1 matching 7 bases. Germline V gene lookup returns CDR1 MGHDK and CDR2 SYGVNS. With 3 bases clipped from V and 5 bases from J, the junction kept 4 bases outside the gene matches. The CDR3 totals 13 residues. The CDR3 is CASSDSGQDEQYF. In nucleotides, the CDR3 is TGTGCCAGCAGTGATTCAGGACAGGACGAGCAGTACTTC.

The chain links TRBV9 to TRBJ1-3; 7 bases fit TRBD1. The CDR3 is 16 residues long. Unmatched junction bases numbered 10, after V lost 3 bases and J lost 4 bases. Germline values: CDR1 SGDLS, CDR2 YYNGEE. The CDR3 loop reads CASSAHPGDSGNTIYF. The CDR3 region has the DNA TGTGCCAGCAGCGCCCACCCGGGGGACAGCGGAAACACCATATATTTT.

This clone appeared once. The CDR3 region has the DNA TGTGCCAGCAGTGATCCACTCAACACCGGGGAGCTGTTTTTT. This translates into CASSDPLNTGELFF. This rearrangement joins TRBV6-5 to TRBJ2-2; D is ambiguous. Trimming removed 5 bases from V and 2 bases from J, with 9 bases in between. The CDR3 totals 14 residues. Per the germline V gene, CDR1 is MNHEY and CDR2 is SVGAGI.

This clone has a single count. Other DNA sequences in the same sample also yield this CDR3. This chain joins TRBV30 and TRBJ1-5; 9 bases are shared with TRBD1. V dropped 2 bases and J dropped 3; count of bases not matched to a gene: 8. The CDR3 consists of 16 residues. The germline CDR1 and CDR2 sequences are GTSNPN and SVGIG (reference sequence). CDR3 sequence (DNA): TGTGCCTGGAGTTCTGGGACAGGGCGGGTCAATCAGCCCCAGCATTTT. This encodes CAWSSGTGRVNQPQHF.

The chain combines TRBV30 with TRBJ2-3, with 9 bases lining up with TRBD2. J gave up 4 bases and V 3 bases, and 5 bases lay outside the gene matches. Germline V gene data show CDR1 as GTSNPN and CDR2 as SVGIG (reference sequence). The CDR3 covers 14 residues. The CDR3 here is CAWSTGLAADTQYF. Here the CDR3 DNA reads TGTGCCTGGAGCACGGGACTAGCCGCAGATACGCAGTATTTT.

CDR3 loop: CASSQTGSGNTIYF. CDR3 sequence (DNA): TGTGCCAGCAGCCAGACAGGCTCTGGAAACACCATATATTTT. The chain combines TRBV5-4 with TRBJ1-3, with a weak D call TRBD1 (6 bases). Germline assignment: CDR1 SGHNT and CDR2 YYREEE (reference sequence). The CDR3 extends over 14 amino acids. The ends were cut back, 4 bases at V and 0 bases at J, with 8 bases in the middle.

The chain links TRBV6-4 to TRBJ2-7, with D perhaps TRBD1 (6 bases). The germline gives CDR1 MRHNA, CDR2 SNTAGT. V lost 3 bases and J lost 7, with 13 bases in between. The CDR3 is 13 residues long. The CDR3 spells CASSEARGSEQYF. CDR3 bases: TGTGCCAGCAGTGAGGCCAGGGGATCGGAGCAGTACTTC.

This sequence joins TRBV11-2 and TRBJ2-3; D remains unclear. Germline V gene sequence: CDR1 SGHAT, CDR2 FQNNGV. This CDR3 has 15 residues. V lost 1 base, J lost 2 bases, and 10 bases lay in between. DNA of the CDR3: TGTGCCAGCAGCTTAGCGCCACTGAACACAGATACGCAGTATTTT. It codes for CASSLAPLNTDTQYF.

The CDR3 region has the DNA TGTGCCAGCAGTTCGGGAGGCGAAATCGGTGAAGCTTTCTTT. It yields the protein CASSSGGEIGEAFF. J is TRBJ1-1 and V is TRBV28, with D unresolved. Germline V gene sequence: CDR1 MDHEN, CDR2 SYDVKM. The CDR3 runs to 14 residues. V gave up 4 bases and J gave up 7 bases, with 16 bases separating them.

The CDR3 nucleotides read TGCGCCAGCAGCTTGGGATTGGACAGGAGCACAGATACGCAGTATTTT. It specifies CASSLGLDRSTDTQYF. V and J are TRBV5-1 and TRBJ2-3; TRBD1 aligns across 7 bases. The CDR3 contains 16 residues. J lost 0 bases, V lost 0 bases, and 4 bases had no gene match. Germline V gene lookup returns CDR1 SGHRS and CDR2 YFSETQ.

The chain combines TRBV7-2 with TRBJ2-1; D gene ambiguous. The CDR3 covers 12 residues. Trimming pared 0 bases from V and 9 bases from J, leaving 6 bases between. Germline-derived CDR1 and CDR2 are SGHTA and FQGNSA. The CDR3 sequence: CASSLATGEQFF. CDR3 coding DNA: TGTGCCAGCAGCTTAGCCACCGGTGAGCAGTTCTTC.

The CDR3: CASSPPTSGGPGTQYF. CDR3 coding DNA: TGTGCCAGCAGCCCCCCGACTAGCGGGGGACCAGGTACGCAGTATTTT. This chain connects TRBV6-6 to TRBJ2-3; 12 nucleotides line up with TRBD2. Per the germline V gene, CDR1 is MNHNY and CDR2 is SVGAGI (reference sequence). Trimming cost V 6 bases and J 8 bases; bases outside gene matches: 12. The CDR3 is 16 residues long.

The V and J genes are TRBV7-6 and TRBJ1-1; 9 bases agree with TRBD1. The junction had 11 bases not matched to a gene; V was cut back by 6 bases and J by 6 bases. Germline V gene sequence: CDR1 SGHVS, CDR2 FNYEAQ. This CDR3 region has 15 residues. CDR3 nucleotide sequence: TGTGCCAGCAGTAACACACAGGGGGCGAGGGCTGAAGCTTTCTTT. Amino acid sequence: CASSNTQGARAEAFF.

The chain's CDR3 is CASSSTGVVGYEQYF. CDR3 coding DNA: TGTGCCAGCAGTTCTACAGGGGTAGTGGGGTACGAGCAGTACTTC. The chain carries TRBV27 and TRBJ2-5, with TRBD1 matching 7 bases. The DNA matches TRBJ2-7 better at its end, which makes the J call doubtful. There are 15 residues in the CDR3. In germline, CDR1 is MNHEY, CDR2 SMNVEV (reference sequence).

V usage is TRBV18 and J usage is TRBJ2-7, with 7 bases matching TRBD1. Trimming cost V 1 base and J 4 bases; bases outside gene matches: 4. The CDR3 consists of 14 residues. Germline V CDR1 and CDR2: KGHSH, LQKENI. The CDR3 region has the DNA TGTGCCAGCTCACCACTACGGGACAGTTACGAGCAGTACTTC. Its protein is CASSPLRDSYEQYF.